One and the same sample provided the 9 T cell receptor beta chains below, sequenced in a study of cytomegalovirus exposure and HLA in healthy donors. Primers included in the PCR were 60 Vbeta and 13 Jbeta primers. Measured with immunoSEQ multiplex PCR; TCRdb has only the in-frame clones, and not every one. The data contain 150,000 or so clones, roughly 80% of them singletons. Sequenced input: PBMCs. Receptor source: a male donor in good health and CMV-seronegative.

The chain recombines TRBV29-1 with TRBJ2-3, with a tentative D call TRBD1 (6 bases). The CDR3 length is 13 residues. Germline assignment: CDR1 SQVTM and CDR2 ANQGSEA. Trimming took 7 bases from V and 2 from J, leaving 13 bases between them. CDR3: CSDLQGTTDTQYF. Written as DNA, the CDR3 is TGCAGCGATCTACAGGGTACCACAGATACGCAGTATTTT.

The chain links TRBV15 to TRBJ1-1; 9 nucleotides match TRBD1. The CDR3 runs 16 residues. Losses at the gene ends were 4 bases for V and 3 bases for J; bases not matched to a gene: 9. The germline V gene has CDR1 LNHNV and CDR2 YYDKDF (reference sequence). Written as DNA, the CDR3 is TGTGCCACCAGCACACAACAGGGGGCAAGTGACACTGAAGCTTTCTTT. This codes for CATSTQQGASDTEAFF.

V gene TRBV7-2 combines with J gene TRBJ1-2; TRBD1 agrees at 11 bases. Germline lookup yields CDR1 SGHTA and CDR2 FQGNSA. V shed 2 bases and J 4 bases; nucleotides not matched to a gene: 12. The CDR3 sequence is 18 residues long. This chain's CDR3 is CASSLSLAGTGGSYGYTF. As DNA, the CDR3 is TGTGCCAGCAGCTTATCCCTTGCCGGGACAGGGGGTAGCTATGGCTACACCTTC. Variable domain in full (rest from reference TRBV7-2 and TRBJ1-2): GAGVSQSPSNKVTEKGKDVELRCDPISGHTALYWYRQSLGQGLEFLIYFQGNSAPDKSGLPSDRFSAERTGGSVSTLTIQRTQQEDSAVYLCASSLSLAGTGGSYGYTFGSGTRLTVV.

This rearrangement joins TRBV5-1 to TRBJ2-2; no reliable D call. V lost 0 bases to trimming and J lost 2 bases, with 14 bases between them. The length of the CDR3 is 17 residues. Germline loops: CDR1 SGHRS, CDR2 YFSETQ. The CDR3 DNA is TGCGCCAGCAGCTTGGGTATGTCTACGATCAACACCGGGGAGCTGTTTTTT. Translation gives CASSLGMSTINTGELFF.

This clone was counted a few times. The chain links TRBV7-6 to TRBJ2-7; maybe TRBD1 (6 bases). The CDR3 covers 16 residues. Trimming removed 0 bases from V and 4 bases from J, with 16 bases in between. Germline CDR1 reads SGHVS; CDR2 reads FNYEAQ. The CDR3 DNA reads as TGTGCCAGCAGCTTAGCTGGCGAACAGGGAAGGTACGAGCAGTACTTC. This gives the protein CASSLAGEQGRYEQYF.

The V call is TRBV19, the J call TRBJ1-5; TRBD1 matches 8 bases. V gave up 5 bases and J gave up 2 bases; unmatched junction bases: 5. The CDR3 consists of 15 residues. Germline V gene data show CDR1 as LNHDA and CDR2 as SQIVND (reference sequence). CDR3 loop: CASSPRGQGNQPQHF. The CDR3 nucleotides read TGTGCCAGTAGTCCCAGGGGACAGGGCAATCAGCCCCAGCATTTT.

This clone was picked up a small number of times. Distinct nucleotide sequences in the sample also encode this CDR3. The chain joins TRBV11-3 to TRBJ2-7; 7 bases are shared with TRBD1. The germline CDR1 and CDR2 sequences are SGHNT and YENEEA. This CDR3 comprises 13 residues. Unmatched junction bases numbered 2, after V lost 3 bases and J lost 3 bases. The CDR3 reads CASSFRTGYEQYF. In DNA, the CDR3 is TGTGCCAGCAGCTTTCGGACAGGCTACGAGCAGTACTTC.

This chain links TRBV6-1 with TRBJ2-3; 7 nucleotides align to TRBD2. CDR1 MNHNS and CDR2 SASEGT come from the germline V gene. This CDR3 spans 14 amino acids. Trimming took 11 bases from V and 1 from J; bases not matched to a gene: 9. The DNA for the CDR3 is TGTGCCGGAGGAAAAACTAGCGGCACAGATACGCAGTATTTT. As protein: CAGGKTSGTDTQYF.

The rearrangement links TRBV27 to TRBJ2-4; D is perhaps TRBD2 (6 bases). This CDR3 is built from 13 residues. Germline V gene sequence: CDR1 MNHEY, CDR2 SMNVEV (reference sequence). V was cut by 6 bases and J by 14 bases, with 20 bases left in between. The CDR3 DNA sequence: TGTGCCAGCAGGAGTACAACTAAGGGACTTGAGTACTTC. It encodes CASRSTTKGLEYF.